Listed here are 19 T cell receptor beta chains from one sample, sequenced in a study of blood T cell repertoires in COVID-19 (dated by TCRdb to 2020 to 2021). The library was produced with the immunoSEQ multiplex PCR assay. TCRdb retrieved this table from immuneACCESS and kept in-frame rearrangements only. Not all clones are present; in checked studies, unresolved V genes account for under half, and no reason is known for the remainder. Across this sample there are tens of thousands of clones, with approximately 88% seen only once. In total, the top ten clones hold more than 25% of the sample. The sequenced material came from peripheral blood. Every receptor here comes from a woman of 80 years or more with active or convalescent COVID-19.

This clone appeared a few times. CDR3 in amino acids: CSAANTEAFF. The CDR3 DNA sequence: TGCAGCGCAGCGAACACTGAAGCTTTCTTT. The V and J genes are TRBV29-1 and TRBJ1-1, with unresolved D. CDR1 and CDR2 (germline): SQVTM, ANQGSEA. The V gene lost 7 bases and the J gene lost 1 base, with 4 bases spanning the gap. The CDR3 contains 10 residues.

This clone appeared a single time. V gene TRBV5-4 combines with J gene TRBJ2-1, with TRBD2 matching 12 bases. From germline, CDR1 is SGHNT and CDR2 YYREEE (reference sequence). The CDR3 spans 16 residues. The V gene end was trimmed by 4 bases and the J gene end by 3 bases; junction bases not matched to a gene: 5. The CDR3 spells CASSEGTSGYYNEQFF. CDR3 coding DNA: TGTGCCAGCAGCGAAGGGACTAGCGGGTACTACAATGAGCAGTTCTTC.

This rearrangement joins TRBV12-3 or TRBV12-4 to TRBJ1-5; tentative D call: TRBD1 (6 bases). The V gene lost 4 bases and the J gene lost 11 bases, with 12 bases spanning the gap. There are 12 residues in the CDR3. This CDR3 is CASSWSRQAQHF. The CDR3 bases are TGTGCCAGCAGTTGGAGTCGACAGGCCCAGCATTTT.

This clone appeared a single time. The CDR3: CASSPRTGGPYQPQHF. The CDR3 nucleotides are TGTGCCAGCAGTCCCAGGACAGGGGGCCCTTATCAGCCCCAGCATTTT. The chain links TRBV28 to TRBJ1-5; 11 positions match TRBD1. J gave up 5 bases and V 5 bases, and 8 bases lay outside the gene matches. The CDR3 has 16 residues. CDR1 MDHEN and CDR2 SYDVKM come from the germline V gene.

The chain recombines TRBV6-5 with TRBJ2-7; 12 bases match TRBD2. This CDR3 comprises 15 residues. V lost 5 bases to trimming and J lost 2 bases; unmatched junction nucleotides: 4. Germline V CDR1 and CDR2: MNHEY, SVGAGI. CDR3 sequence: CASSTRTSGTYEQYF. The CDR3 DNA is TGTGCCAGCAGTACCCGGACTAGCGGGACCTACGAGCAGTACTTC.

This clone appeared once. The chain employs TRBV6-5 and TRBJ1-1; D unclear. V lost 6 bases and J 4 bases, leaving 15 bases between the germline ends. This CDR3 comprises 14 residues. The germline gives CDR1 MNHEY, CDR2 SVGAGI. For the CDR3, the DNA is TGTGCCAGCAGGACGACAACCTTGGGCACTGAAGCTTTCTTT. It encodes CASRTTTLGTEAFF.

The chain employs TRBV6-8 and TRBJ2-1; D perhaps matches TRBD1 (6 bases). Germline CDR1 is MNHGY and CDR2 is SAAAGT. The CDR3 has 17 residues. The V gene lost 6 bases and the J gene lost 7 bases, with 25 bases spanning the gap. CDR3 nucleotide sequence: TGTGCCAGCAGCTACACGCGCAGGGGTGTTGGGCCTAATGAGCAGTTCTTC. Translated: CASSYTRRGVGPNEQFF.

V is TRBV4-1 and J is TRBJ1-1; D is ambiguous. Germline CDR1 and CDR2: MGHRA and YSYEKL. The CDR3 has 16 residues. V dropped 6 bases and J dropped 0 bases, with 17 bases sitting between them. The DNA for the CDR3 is TGCGCCAGCAGGCCCCTTTCACAATTTATGAACACTGAAGCTTTCTTT. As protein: CASRPLSQFMNTEAFF.

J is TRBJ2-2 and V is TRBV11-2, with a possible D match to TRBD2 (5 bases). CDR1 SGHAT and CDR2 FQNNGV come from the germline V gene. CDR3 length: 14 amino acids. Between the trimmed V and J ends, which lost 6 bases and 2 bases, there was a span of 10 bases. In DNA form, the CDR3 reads TGTGCCAGCAGAACCGGACTTAACACCGGGGAGCTGTTTTTT. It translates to CASRTGLNTGELFF. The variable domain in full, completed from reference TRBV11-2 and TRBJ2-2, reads EAGVAQSPRYKIIEKRQSVAFWCNPISGHATLYWYQQILGQGPKLLIQFQNNGVVDDSQLPKDRFSAERLKGVDSTLKIQPAKLEDSAVYLCASRTGLNTGELFFGEGSRLTVL.

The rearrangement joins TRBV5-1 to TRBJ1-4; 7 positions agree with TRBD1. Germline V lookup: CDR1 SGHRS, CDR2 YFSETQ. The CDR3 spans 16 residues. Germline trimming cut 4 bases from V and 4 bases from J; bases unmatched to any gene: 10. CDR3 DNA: TGCGCCAGCAGCGCAGGAAGGACAGGTGGTAATGAAAAACTGTTTTTT. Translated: CASSAGRTGGNEKLFF.

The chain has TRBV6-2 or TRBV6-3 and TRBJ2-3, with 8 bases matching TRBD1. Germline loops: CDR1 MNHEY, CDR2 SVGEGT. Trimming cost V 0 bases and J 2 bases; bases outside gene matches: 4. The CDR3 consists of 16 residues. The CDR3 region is CASSYSGQADTDTQYF. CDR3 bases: TGTGCCAGCAGTTACTCGGGACAGGCGGACACAGATACGCAGTATTTT.

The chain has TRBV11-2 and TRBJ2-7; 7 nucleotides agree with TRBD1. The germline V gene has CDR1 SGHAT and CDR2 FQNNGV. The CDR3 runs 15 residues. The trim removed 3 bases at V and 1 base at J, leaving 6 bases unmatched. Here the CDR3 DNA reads TGTGCCAGCAGCTTCCCCGGGACAGCGTCCTACGAGCAGTACTTC. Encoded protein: CASSFPGTASYEQYF.

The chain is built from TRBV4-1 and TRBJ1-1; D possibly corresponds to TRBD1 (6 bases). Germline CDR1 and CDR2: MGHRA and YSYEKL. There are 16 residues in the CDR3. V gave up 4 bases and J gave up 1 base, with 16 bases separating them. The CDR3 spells CASSRHTGQKNTEAFF. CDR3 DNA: TGCGCCAGCAGCCGCCATACAGGACAGAAGAACACTGAAGCTTTCTTT.

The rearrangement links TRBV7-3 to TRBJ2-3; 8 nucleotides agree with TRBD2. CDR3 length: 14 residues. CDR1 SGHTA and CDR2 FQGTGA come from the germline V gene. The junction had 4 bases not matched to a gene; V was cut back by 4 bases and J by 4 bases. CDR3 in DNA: TGTGCCAGCAGCTCGTCTAGCGGGTCAGATACGCAGTATTTT. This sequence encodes CASSSSSGSDTQYF.

CDR3 sequence reads: CASSRGAVPETQYF. The CDR3 bases are TGTGCCAGCTCTCGGGGGGCGGTCCCAGAGACCCAGTACTTC. The chain couples TRBV7-2 to TRBJ2-5, with D perhaps TRBD2 (7 bases). The V and J ends lost 8 bases and 4 bases respectively, with 17 bases between them. Germline V gene lookup returns CDR1 SGHTA and CDR2 FQGNSA. CDR3 size: 14 residues. Variable domain in full (rest from reference TRBV7-2 and TRBJ2-5): GAGVSQSPSNKVTEKGKDVELRCDPISGHTALYWYRQSLGQGLEFLIYFQGNSAPDKSGLPSDRFSAERTGGSVSTLTIQRTQQEDSAVYLCASSRGAVPETQYFGPGTRLLVL.

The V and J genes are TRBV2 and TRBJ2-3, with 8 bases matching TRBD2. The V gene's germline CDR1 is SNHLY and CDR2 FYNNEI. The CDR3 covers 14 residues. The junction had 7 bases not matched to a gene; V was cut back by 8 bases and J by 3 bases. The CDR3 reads CASGGTRSTDTQYF. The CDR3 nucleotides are TGTGCCAGCGGGGGGACTAGGAGTACAGATACGCAGTATTTT.

The CDR3 loop reads CSGKTNSGTDYGYTF. CDR3 coding DNA: TGCAGCGGGAAGACCAATTCCGGGACAGACTATGGCTACACCTTC. V is TRBV29-1 and J is TRBJ1-2; 7 bases map to TRBD1. Germline CDR1 and CDR2: SQVTM and ANQGSEA. The CDR3 runs 15 residues. The V segment lost 7 bases and the J segment 3 bases; nucleotides outside the gene matches: 14.

The CDR3 bases are TGCAGCGTTGCAAGGGACAGGGGAACCTACGAGCAGTACTTC. This sequence encodes CSVARDRGTYEQYF. The chain combines TRBV29-1 with TRBJ2-7, with 10 bases lining up with TRBD1. CDR1 and CDR2 (germline): SQVTM, ANQGSEA. V was pared by 4 bases and J by 2 bases, with 5 bases of the junction left unmatched. The CDR3 has 14 amino acids.

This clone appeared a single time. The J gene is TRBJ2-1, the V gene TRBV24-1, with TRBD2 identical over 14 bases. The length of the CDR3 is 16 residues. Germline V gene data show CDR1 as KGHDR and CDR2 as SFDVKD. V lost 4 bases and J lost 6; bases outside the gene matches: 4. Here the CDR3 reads CATSERLAGGINEQFF. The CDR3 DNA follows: TGTGCCACCAGTGAGCGACTAGCGGGAGGGATCAATGAGCAGTTCTTC.